This TCR beta chain was captured by sequencing in a study of T cell clonality in common variable immunodeficiency. The study, taken as a whole, reports: Reportedly, TCR beta sequences from common variable immunodeficiency showed fewer deletions and N-nucleotide insertions.

Blood samples were heparinized, 5 to 8 ml per donor. At least ten counts were recorded for this clone. Its antigen is undetermined. Read coverage stops 3 residues before the CDR3 terminus; the germline J gene supplies the remainder. Libraries were prepared by immunoSEQ multiplex PCR; TCRdb keeps only in-frame clonotypes and omits some of them. This set yields tens of thousands of clones and no singletons; the top ten hold about 0.66%. V lost 4 bases and J lost 0, with 15 bases in between. This CDR3 is built from 16 residues. Germline V gene lookup returns CDR1 SGHVS and CDR2 FNYEAQ. Sample: peripheral blood mononuclear cells. This chain links TRBV7-6 with TRBJ1-1; the D gene is possibly TRBD1 (6 bases). This TCR came from a person between 18 and 75 years old in good health. CDR3 bases read: TGTGCCAGCAGCTCAGACCCGGGACACATGAACACTGAA. Its translation: CASSSDPGHMNTE. The full CDR3 sequence reads CASSSDPGHMNTEAFF.